This T cell receptor beta chain was obtained from a study of blood T cell repertoires in COVID-19. Study summary: From the United States, Italy and Spain came samples of acute and convalescent COVID-19. Nucleic acid was either cDNA or gDNA, and it came from T cells, B-cell-depleted T cells, or PBMCs.

Libraries were prepared by immunoSEQ multiplex PCR; TCRdb keeps only in-frame clonotypes and omits some of them. The table lists about 140,000 clones, roughly 88% of them singletons. The CDR3 is 13 residues long. Germline V gene data show CDR1 as MGHRA and CDR2 as YSYEKL. V was clipped by 1 base and J by 7 bases, with 8 bases between them. V usage is TRBV4-1 and J usage is TRBJ1-3, with D uncertain. The sequencing input was peripheral blood. The receptor was isolated from a woman between 50 and 59 years old with acute or convalescent COVID-19. CDR3 sequence reads: CASSQGGVNTIYF. In DNA form, the CDR3 reads TGCGCCAGCAGCCAAGGGGGAGTGAACACCATATATTTT.